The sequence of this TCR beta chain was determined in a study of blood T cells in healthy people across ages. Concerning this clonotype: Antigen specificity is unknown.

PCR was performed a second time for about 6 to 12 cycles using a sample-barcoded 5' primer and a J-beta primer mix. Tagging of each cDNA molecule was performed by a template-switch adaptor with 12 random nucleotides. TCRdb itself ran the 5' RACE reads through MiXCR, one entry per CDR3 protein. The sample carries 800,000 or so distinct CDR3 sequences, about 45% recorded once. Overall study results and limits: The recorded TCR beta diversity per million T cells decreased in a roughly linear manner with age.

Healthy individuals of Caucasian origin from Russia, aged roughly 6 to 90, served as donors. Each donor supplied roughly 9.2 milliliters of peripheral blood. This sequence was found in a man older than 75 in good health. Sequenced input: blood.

CDR3 in DNA: TGTGCCAGCAGAGCGGGACTAGCGGGACAAGAGACCCAGTACTTC. It yields the protein CASRAGLAGQETQYF. The rearrangement joins TRBV2 to TRBJ2-5, with 13 bases that match TRBD2. V lost 6 bases, J lost 2 bases, and 3 bases stayed unmatched. CDR3 length equals 15 residues. Germline V lookup: CDR1 SNHLY, CDR2 FYNNEI.